This TCR beta chain was obtained from a study of response to subunit inactivated influenza vaccine. Notes on the study in general: With each seasonal influenza vaccination, the authors suggested, few new T cells are recruited.

CDR1 is DFQATT, CDR2 SNEGSKA, per germline (reference sequence). V shed 3 bases and J shed 6 bases, with 5 bases lying between them. This CDR3 is 10 amino acids long. TCRdb re-derived calls from the RT-PCR reads in MiXCR, one entry per CDR3 protein. The data hold 550,000 to 600,000 distinct CDR3 sequences, with approximately 10% observed a single time. This clonotype has only a few counts. As yet, its antigen is unknown. The V call is TRBV20-1, the J call TRBJ2-5; D is unclear. This TCR derives from a man aged 50 to 60 who received an inactivated influenza vaccine. The sequencing here drew on PBMCs from blood, taken on the day of vaccination. In nucleotides, the CDR3 is TGCAGTGCTAGGGAGCAGACCCAGTACTTC. It yields the protein CSAREQTQYF.